This is a list of T cell receptor beta chains from one sample in a study of CD8+ T cells in alopecia areata. Using immunoSEQ multiplex PCR, the repertoire was profiled, and TCRdb retains in-frame clones only, with some absent. The sample has about 42,000 clones, around 71% seen once. The starting material was CD8+ T cells sorted from blood, obtained at week 4, from a patient treated with tofacitinib. These TCRs come from a human donor with alopecia areata. The CDR3 runs from the conserved cysteine through the conserved F or W. D genes are given only for firm matches. Size is stated for part of the rows, as once, few or many counts, or as a class when the clone is expanded.

J gene: TRBJ2-7; D gene: .; clone size: few; V gene: TRBV5-1; CDR3 protein: CASSLGGTYEQYF; CDR3 DNA: TGCGCCAGCAGCTTAGGCGGTACCTACGAGCAGTACTTC
J gene: TRBJ2-2; D gene: .; clone size: .; V gene: TRBV29-1; CDR3 protein: CSVEGGGTGELFF; CDR3 DNA: TGCAGCGTTGAGGGCGGCGGGACCGGGGAGCTGTTTTTT
J gene: TRBJ1-2; D gene: TRBD1; clone size: .; V gene: TRBV9; CDR3 protein: CASSVRERDRVYGYTF; CDR3 DNA: TGTGCCAGCAGCGTGAGGGAAAGGGACAGGGTCTATGGCTACACCTTC
J gene: TRBJ2-7; D gene: TRBD1; clone size: .; V gene: TRBV7-9; CDR3 protein: CASSSPGGEQYF; CDR3 DNA: TGTGCCAGCAGCTCCCCAGGGGGCGAGCAGTACTTC
J gene: TRBJ2-7; D gene: .; clone size: .; V gene: TRBV7-9; CDR3 protein: CASSSQYEQYF; CDR3 DNA: TGTGCCAGCAGTTCCCAGTACGAGCAGTACTTC
J gene: TRBJ1-2; D gene: .; clone size: .; V gene: TRBV30; CDR3 protein: CAFRQNYGYTF; CDR3 DNA: TGTGCCTTTAGACAGAACTATGGCTACACCTTC
J gene: TRBJ2-4; D gene: .; clone size: .; V gene: TRBV5-6; CDR3 protein: CASSLQGGGTNLAKNIQYF; CDR3 DNA: TGTGCCAGCAGCCTTCAAGGGGGTGGGACCAACTTAGCCAAAAACATTCAGTACTTC
J gene: TRBJ2-2; D gene: .; clone size: .; V gene: TRBV30; CDR3 protein: CAWSVQSTGELFF; CDR3 DNA: TGTGCCTGGAGCGTACAGTCCACCGGGGAGCTGTTTTTT
J gene: TRBJ1-2; D gene: .; clone size: few; V gene: TRBV7-9; CDR3 protein: CASSPLAGRLDGYTF; CDR3 DNA: TGTGCCAGCAGCCCATTAGCAGGAAGGTTGGATGGCTACACCTTC
J gene: TRBJ2-3; D gene: TRBD2; clone size: .; V gene: TRBV7-9; CDR3 protein: CASSLRPSGGTDTQYF; CDR3 DNA: TGTGCCAGCAGCTTAAGGCCCAGCGGGGGTACAGATACGCAGTATTTT